These T cell receptor beta chains were read from a single sample in a study of cytotoxic CD8 clonotypes in ibrutinib-treated CLL. TCRdb's table, derived via immunoSEQ multiplex PCR, lists solely in-frame clones and lacks some. The sample includes 50,000 or so clones, around 78% of them seen just once. This sample comprised PBMCs, obtained after 24 months of ibrutinib treatment. Source of these receptors: a human donor with chronic lymphocytic leukemia. The CDR3 runs from the conserved cysteine through the conserved F or W. A D gene is named only where the DNA matches it firmly. Some rows mark clone size as missing; the rest say once, few, many or name a class of expanded clone.

TRBV6-5	13	-	TRBJ1-2	-	CASSLPDPRGYTF	TGTGCCAGCAGCCTCCCGGACCCTCGGGGCTACACCTTC
TRBV5-1	14	TRBD1	TRBJ1-2	-	CASSLQGDNYGYTF	TGCGCCAGCAGCCTACAGGGGGATAACTATGGCTACACCTTC
TRBV10-1	13	-	TRBJ2-4	-	CASSPDGENIQYF	TGCGCCAGCTCGCCCGACGGGGAGAACATTCAGTACTTC
TRBV6-1	14	-	TRBJ2-1	-	CASSDWGDYNEQFF	TGTGCCAGCAGTGATTGGGGAGATTACAATGAGCAGTTCTTC
TRBV19	15	-	TRBJ1-4	-	CASSIQSGRGEKLFF	TGTGCCAGTAGTATCCAGTCCGGACGAGGAGAAAAACTGTTTTTT
TRBV5-1	16	TRBD2	TRBJ2-1	-	CASSSVAGRRYNEQFF	TGCGCCAGCAGCTCGGTAGCGGGACGCCGGTACAATGAGCAGTTCTTC
TRBV19	14	TRBD1	TRBJ2-7	-	CASSLDRGRYEQYF	TGTGCCAGTAGTTTGGACAGGGGACGATACGAGCAGTACTTC
TRBV30	12	TRBD1	TRBJ1-2	once	CAGRQGNYGYTF	TGTGCCGGGAGACAGGGGAACTATGGCTACACCTTC
TRBV9	15	-	TRBJ2-2	-	CASSPLFEPTGELFF	TGTGCCAGCAGCCCCTTGTTTGAGCCCACCGGGGAGCTGTTTTTT
TRBV18	14	TRBD1	TRBJ1-5	-	CASSVTGGNQPQHF	TGTGCCAGCTCAGTTACAGGGGGGAATCAGCCCCAGCATTTT
TRBV7-6	15	-	TRBJ2-7	-	CASSPNRVGDYEQYF	TGTGCCAGCAGCCCGAACAGGGTCGGCGACTACGAGCAGTACTTC
TRBV10-2	13	-	TRBJ2-7	-	CASSRDLIYEQYF	TGCGCCAGCAGCCGGGACTTGATCTACGAGCAGTACTTC
TRBV7-7	21	TRBD2	TRBJ2-1	-	CASSPSPAGTSGQSSYNEQFF	TGTGCCAGCAGCCCCTCCCCGGCCGGGACTAGCGGTCAAAGCTCCTACAATGAGCAGTTCTTC
TRBV12-5	14	TRBD1	TRBJ2-3	-	CASGWDRGTDTQYF	TGTGCTAGTGGTTGGGACAGGGGAACAGATACGCAGTATTTT
TRBV7-2	16	-	TRBJ2-3	-	CASSQLGQGDTDTQYF	TGTGCCAGCAGTCAACTTGGGCAGGGTGACACAGATACGCAGTATTTT
TRBV19	18	-	TRBJ1-1	-	CASSIWGPAGIMNTEAFF	TGTGCCAGTAGTATTTGGGGCCCGGCAGGGATCATGAACACTGAAGCTTTCTTT
TRBV5-1	14	TRBD1	TRBJ1-2	-	CASSLRTGYGGYTF	TGCGCCAGCAGCTTGAGGACAGGATACGGTGGCTACACCTTC
TRBV5-1	14	TRBD1	TRBJ2-7	-	CASRARDRAYEQYF	TGCGCCAGCAGGGCCCGGGACAGGGCCTACGAGCAGTACTTC
TRBV4-3	17	-	TRBJ1-3	once	CASSQGAGSSSGNTIYF	TGCGCCAGCAGCCAAGGAGCAGGATCCAGCTCTGGAAACACCATATATTTT